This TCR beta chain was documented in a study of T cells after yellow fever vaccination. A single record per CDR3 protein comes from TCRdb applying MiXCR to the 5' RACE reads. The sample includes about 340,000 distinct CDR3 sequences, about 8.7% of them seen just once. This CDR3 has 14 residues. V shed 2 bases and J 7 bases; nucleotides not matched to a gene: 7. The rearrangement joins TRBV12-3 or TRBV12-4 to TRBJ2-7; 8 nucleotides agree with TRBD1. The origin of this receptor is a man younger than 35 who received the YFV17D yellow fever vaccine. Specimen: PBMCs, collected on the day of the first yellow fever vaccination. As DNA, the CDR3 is TGTGCCAGCAGTTTAAGGGACAGGAGGGTAGAGCAGTACTTC. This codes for CASSLRDRRVEQYF.